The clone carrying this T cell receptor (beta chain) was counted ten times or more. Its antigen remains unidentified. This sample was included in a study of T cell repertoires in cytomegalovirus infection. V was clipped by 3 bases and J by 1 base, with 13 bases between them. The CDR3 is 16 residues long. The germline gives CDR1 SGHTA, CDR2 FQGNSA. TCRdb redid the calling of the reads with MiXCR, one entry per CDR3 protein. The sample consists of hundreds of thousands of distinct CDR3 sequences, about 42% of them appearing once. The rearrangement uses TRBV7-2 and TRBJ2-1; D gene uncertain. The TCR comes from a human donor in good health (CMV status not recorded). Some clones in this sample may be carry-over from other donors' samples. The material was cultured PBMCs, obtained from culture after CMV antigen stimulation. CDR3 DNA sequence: TGTGCCAGCAGCTTTCTAGGGTATGGGTCCTACAATGAGCAGTTCTTC. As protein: CASSFLGYGSYNEQFF.